This T cell receptor beta chain is drawn from a study of siplizumab effects on memory and regulatory T cells. Broader study findings: The average Treg-derived proportion among mappable alloreactive CD4+ clones was 68.8% with siplizumab versus 25% to 30% in controls. It was not possible to assign a naive or memory phenotype to roughly 75-97% of proliferating CD4+ or CD8+ clones.

Per sample, some 10^5 TCR templates were assayed. Profiled with immunoSEQ multiplex PCR; TCRdb holds only in-frame clones, not every one. Among more than 75,000 clones, roughly 93% were seen once, and the ten largest hold approximately 7.1%. Comment on this clone: The antigen is not known.

CDR1 MNHEY and CDR2 SMNVEV come from the germline V gene (reference sequence). The V end was cut by 6 bases, the J end by 10 bases, with 19 bases between. The CDR3 covers 14 residues. This sequence was found in a human donor in good health. This sequence joins TRBV27 and TRBJ1-5; D not resolved. Sequencing was carried out using CD8+ T cells sorted from blood. The CDR3 DNA sequence: TGTGCCAGCAGCCACGGACTTACCGGGGTCCCCCAGCATTTT. Translating gives CASSHGLTGVPQHF.